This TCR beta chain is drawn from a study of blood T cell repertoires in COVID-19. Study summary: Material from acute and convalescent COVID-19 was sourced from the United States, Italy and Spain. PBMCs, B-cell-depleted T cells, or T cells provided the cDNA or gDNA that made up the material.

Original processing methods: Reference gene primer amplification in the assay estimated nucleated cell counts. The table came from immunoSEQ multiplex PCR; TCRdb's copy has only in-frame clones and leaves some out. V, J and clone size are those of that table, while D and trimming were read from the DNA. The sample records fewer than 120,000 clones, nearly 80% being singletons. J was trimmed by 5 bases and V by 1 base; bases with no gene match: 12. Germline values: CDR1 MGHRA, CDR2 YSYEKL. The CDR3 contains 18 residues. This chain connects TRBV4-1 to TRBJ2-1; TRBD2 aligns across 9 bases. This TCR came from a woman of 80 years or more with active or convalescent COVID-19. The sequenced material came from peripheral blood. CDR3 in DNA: TGCGCCAGCAGCCAAGCCCCCCTGGCGGCGGGAGGGAACAATGAGCAGTTCTTC. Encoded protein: CASSQAPLAAGGNNEQFF.